Sequencing of this T cell receptor beta chain was carried out in a study of cytomegalovirus exposure and HLA in healthy donors (dated by TCRdb to about 2017). As for the study more broadly: According to an earlier analysis of several hundred of the donors, about 180 million T cells yielded 117 million unique TCR beta sequences and about 280 Gb of sequence data. In a later genetic analysis, genome-wide SNP genotypes for about 60% of the 666 donors were used, and that subset was treated as a discovery cohort. Every repertoire in the discovery cohort had been generated on one and the same sequencing platform. Among about 400 genotyped donors of the cohort, an average of around 240,000 unique TCR beta nucleotide sequences was sequenced per donor, of which roughly 17% were non-productive. Donor age, sex, ethnicity and CMV serostatus were collected together with the repertoire data. Roughly 5 DR-DQ haplotypes were handled as single units for association and clustering, since linkage in the cohort was strong. The study was designed to test whether signatures of past pathogen exposure could be identified by cataloging public T cell receptors. To predict cytomegalovirus infection status, the study brought together high-throughput TCR immunosequencing, statistical association of individual TCRs with disease status, and machine learning. The T cell repertoires of 666 subjects were profiled by immunosequencing and related to cytomegalovirus serostatus. Class I and class II HLA loci were covered by the typing at four-digit resolution. Along with the approximately 620-subject first cohort, a separate validation cohort of about 110 different subjects was used. A later analysis re-analyzed previously published TCR beta repertoires from 600 to 850 donors and added high-resolution HLA genotyping to study TCR occurrence patterns. Of the roughly 400 genotyped donors, about 80% fell in the genetic ancestry cluster associated with self-reported Caucasian donors. In the later analysis, no new phenotypic data were used to find candidate immune exposures; instead, reliance was placed on TCR beta sequences and their occurrence across donors. An early release that covered roughly 600 HLA-typed donors contained about 300 gigabases of sequencing data and 70 million to 100 million unique TCR sequences. In an earlier analysis of roughly 600 of the donors, high-throughput TCR beta sequencing was used to judge whether each TCR beta V gene segment behaved as functional or pseudogenic. The number of donors typed differed by locus, with roughly 629-640 for A, B, C, DRB1 and DQB1, around 560 for DQA1, about 610 for DPA1, and 400 to 490 for DPB1.

In the case of this clone: Its cognate antigen has yet to be identified. No base quality information exists; no much larger clone differs at one position.

Library preparation used the immunoSEQ multiplex PCR assay. For the multiplex PCR, a mixture combining 60 forward primers for TCR Vbeta segments and 13 reverse primers for TCR Jbeta segments was used. The CDR3 region of rearranged TCR beta genes was amplified from genomic DNA with a multiplex PCR assay. The Illumina HiSeq System was used to sequence the amplified TCR beta libraries as 87-base-pair reads. The published analysis was carried out like this. A later analysis counted about 80 million unique TCR beta chains across the 700 or so repertoires, and some 11 million of these chains were shared by at least two donors. Raw reads were error-corrected and collapsed into unique sequences with a nearest-neighbor algorithm that merged closely related sequences to remove PCR and sequencing errors. CDR3 sequences were aligned to IMGT reference sequences to assign V, D and J gene segments. For a sequence to be retained, at least a six-nucleotide match to both a V gene segment and a J gene segment was required. Rearrangements were classified as productive when the CDR3 lacked stop codons and remained in frame with V and J, and all other rearrangements were classified as non-productive. Following IMGT convention, CDR3 was defined as the stretch from the second conserved V-encoded cysteine up to the conserved J-encoded phenylalanine. The earlier analysis of 450 to 750 of the donors excluded any sequence lacking an unambiguous match to a single V gene segment. An earlier analysis of approximately 590 of the donors classified V segments as functional when productive rearrangements were above 56.7% and as segregating when the standard deviation between donors was above 5%. A statistical classification framework was built for diagnosing cytomegalovirus status from the catalog of TCR beta chain sequences. A later analysis assigned V and J genes by comparing TCR nucleotide sequences with IMGT/GENE-DB human TR gene sequences. The TCRdist pipeline was used in a later analysis to assign CDR3 sequences and most-parsimonious VDJ recombination scenarios. In a later analysis, each TCR beta chain was defined by its CDR3 amino acid sequence together with its V-gene family, and reads lacking a unique V-gene family were excluded. To address suspected cross-contamination and a sequencing artifact, a later analysis removed a few hundred highly shared, low-generation-probability nucleotide sequences. In a later analysis, a clonal expansion index was calculated for each public chain from normalized within-repertoire ranks of inferred template counts. In a later analysis, generation probabilities were computed using a VDJ recombination model fitted to out-of-frame rearrangements, and the results were checked against IGoR. In a later analysis, hypergeometric tests were used to score TCR-TCR, TCR-HLA and TCR-CMV co-occurrence, with a repertoire-size bias correction applied to TCR pairs. A later analysis estimated false discovery rates by permuting HLA or CMV assignments 20 times. In a later analysis, co-occurring TCRs were grouped using DBSCAN, and TCRdist sequence similarity was added for clustering within HLA-allele-positive subsets. Repertoires with fewer than 30,000 or more than 120,000 public chains were left out of co-occurrence clustering, as were about five repertoires with anomalous nucleotide sharing. Imported from immuneACCESS, the table was reduced by TCRdb to in-frame sequences with V and J called. These copies leave out some clones; in studies compared against another copy, an unresolved V gene accounts for under half, and the cause of the remainder is not known. D and trimming come from the DNA, and the V and J calls and clone size come from that table. The sample profile shows some 190,000 clones; around 80% of them were found once. The ten largest account for over 1.5% of the sample.

What the work shows at the level of the full study, not this receptor alone: A further reported finding was that TCR beta sequences accurately predicted the HLA-A and HLA-B alleles for most subjects in the first cohort. Because counts were too low, around 17 rarely observed V segments, including chromosome 9 orphons, were left out of the earlier analysis of 587 of the donors. In the study, around 150 TCR beta chains were listed as associated with cytomegalovirus. In a later genetic analysis, a missense DCLRE1C variant was associated with V-gene and J-gene trimming of TCR beta chains, and the association was replicated in an independent cohort. The classifier was reported to diagnose cytomegalovirus status with high specificity and sensitivity in both the original cohort and the validation cohort. Strong co-occurrence of HLA alleles, especially DR and DQ, made assigning TCR associations to individual alleles difficult. A later analysis found that HLA-associated TCR beta chains were more clonally expanded and had lower generation probabilities than equally common non-associated chains. In this cohort, only TCR beta chains were sequenced, and detectable features were limited by the absence of alpha or paired-chain data. HLA typing was unavailable for some donors at each locus, so association tests used only the typed subset. In an earlier analysis of 587 of the donors, most TCR beta V segments appeared in productive rearrangements about 87% or about 30% of the time, broadly matching IMGT annotations. A group of highly shared sequence variants was considered likely to be a technical artifact of the sequencing pipeline. Correlated functional status among segregating V segments might be attributable to linkage disequilibrium, but an unknown experimental factor could not be ruled out. A later analysis found that most CMV-associated TCR beta chains appeared HLA-restricted, with HLA associations seemingly driven largely by CMV exposure. The presence/absence analyses assumed that sequencing depth was roughly uniform across donors, and that assumption may not be true. In vitro tests confirmed that a few of the cytomegalovirus-associated TCR beta chains recognize cytomegalovirus antigens. In a later analysis, 16,951 TCR beta sequences were associated with specific HLA alleles at a false discovery rate of 0.05. In a later analysis, the rate of TCR association differed among HLA loci, with DRB1 alleles having the most associated TCRs and HLA-C alleles having the fewest. The authors suggested that the approach could potentially be generalized to other disease states and immunological phenotypes. The only immune exposure information available for the cohort was CMV serostatus. According to a later analysis, parvovirus B19, influenza, CMV and Epstein-Barr virus appeared linked to several top co-occurrence clusters. Most TCR sequences were seen in very few donors, while some public TCRs were found in many individuals. According to a later genetic analysis, donors in an Asian-associated ancestry cluster had fewer N-insertions in productive TCRs than the roughly 660-donor mean.

The cohort was made up of about 670 healthy bone marrow donors. All cohort members were sampled while nominally healthy, although unrecorded immune exposures were likely present. The donor tested CMV seronegative, placing the donor among the roughly 340 seronegative members of the cohort. Each donor provided a peripheral blood sample, and peripheral blood mononuclear cells were used for TCR beta sequencing. The Qiagen DNeasy Blood Extraction Kit was used to extract genomic DNA from the blood cell samples. The specimen sequenced was PBMCs. The origin of this receptor is a middle-aged man in good health and CMV-seronegative.

The DNA is as follows: TGTGCCAGCAGCTTAGGACTAGCTTACAATGAGCAGTTCTTC. Its protein reads: CASSLGLAYNEQFF. The rearranged segments are TRBV7-2 and TRBJ2-1; 7 central bases correspond to TRBD2. Inclusive of the bounding cysteine and phenylalanine, the CDR3 is 14 residues long. The CDR3 DNA has 42 bases and is translated from base 1. Taken from the germline V gene, the CDR1 and CDR2 loops are SGHTA and FQGNSA. V loses 1 base at its end and J loses 4 bases; junction bases beyond the gene matches: 1.